This TCR beta chain came from a study of T cells in Graves' hyperthyroidism and ophthalmopathy. Patients with uncontrolled infections, other autoimmune diseases, pregnancy or lactation were excluded. RNA transcripts were the template for amplifying TCR beta CDR3 regions. Carried out on the TCR CDR3, a first-round RT-PCR used the HTBI primer set. TCRdb analysed the multiplex PCR reads with MiXCR anew, one entry per CDR3 protein. Altogether hundreds of thousands of distinct CDR3 sequences are present, 35% to 40% being singletons, with the ten largest covering around 9.3%. Trimming removed 7 bases from V and 4 bases from J, with 20 bases in between. CDR3 length equals 16 residues. The germline CDR1 and CDR2 sequences are MNHNS and SASEGT.

The receptor was derived from a man aged 18 to 29 with Graves' hyperthyroidism. The chain couples TRBV6-1 to TRBJ1-3; D is unresolved. Sequencing was performed on blood. CDR3 nucleotide sequence: TGTGCCAGCATCCTAGGGAGCCGGGCCTGGGGAAACACCATATATTTT. Translation: CASILGSRAWGNTIYF.